This T cell receptor (beta chain) originates from a study of blood T cells in healthy people across ages. This CDR3 has 13 amino acids. Germline V gene lookup returns CDR1 SGHTS and CDR2 YDEGEE. As for this clonotype: At one boundary the junction diverges from the germline segment, which might be a read error.

The second PCR ran roughly 6 to 12 cycles with a sample-barcoded 5' primer and J-beta primers. MiXCR, run by TCRdb on the 5' RACE reads, gives a single entry per CDR3 protein. The profile shows about 1.5 million distinct CDR3 sequences, 42% of them singletons. The material sequenced was blood. This sequence originates from a woman aged 18-35 years in good health. The chain joins TRBV5-8 to TRBJ1-2; 8 nucleotides align to TRBD1. CDR3 residues: CASSRTGSYAYTF. CDR3 DNA sequence: TGTGCCAGCAGCCGGACAGGGTCCTATGCCTACACCTTC.